This passage covers 27 T cell receptor beta chains from one sample sequenced in a study of regulatory T cells in long-lasting Graves disease. Time point given: persistent/refractory GD, antithyroid drugs over 5 years with positive TRAb. PBMC RNA was the source of the TCR library. Through Arm-PCR of CDR3 regions and iRepertoire HTBI primers, TCR beta libraries were built. TCRdb re-derived calls from the multiplex PCR reads in MiXCR, one entry per CDR3 protein. The table lists roughly 450,000 distinct CDR3 sequences, less than 25% of them singletons. Here the sequenced sample was peripheral blood mononuclear cells (PBMCs), taken when the disease was refractory, from a patient treated with antithyroid drugs. These receptor sequences come from a female donor with Graves disease.

In its sample, this clonotype was seen once. The J gene is TRBJ2-5, the V gene TRBV19, with D perhaps TRBD1 or TRBD2 (5 bases each). Looked up from germline, CDR1 is LNHDA and CDR2 is SQIVND (reference sequence). Trimming took 0 bases from V and 3 from J, leaving 14 bases between them. CDR3 length equals 16 residues. The CDR3 DNA reads TGTGCCAGTAGTATAGATGAATGGGGGACCAAAGAGACCCAGTACTTC. Its protein product is CASSIDEWGTKETQYF.

As to this clonotype: The CDR3 end shows no conserved phenylalanine or tryptophan, and so a read error is likely. This chain joins TRBV7-9 and TRBJ1-1; unclear D gene. This CDR3 comprises 13 residues. Germline assignment: CDR1 SEHNR and CDR2 FQNEAQ (reference sequence). V gave up 3 bases and J gave up 3 bases, with 8 bases separating them. The CDR3 nucleotides are TGTGCCAGCAGCTTGGAGGCGTACACTGAAGCTTTCCTT. Protein: CASSLEAYTEAFL.

This clonotype turned up a few times. The chain has TRBV30 and TRBJ1-2, with 10 bases identical to TRBD1. Germline V gene data show CDR1 as GTSNPN and CDR2 as SVGIG (reference sequence). J was trimmed by 2 bases and V by 5 bases; bases with no gene match: 2. This CDR3 is 13 amino acids long. The CDR3 loop reads CAWGTGENYGYTF. DNA of the CDR3: TGTGCCTGGGGGACAGGGGAGAACTATGGCTACACCTTC.

The chain has TRBV3-1 and TRBJ2-7; 8 nucleotides align to TRBD1. CDR1 and CDR2 from the germline V gene are LGHDT and YNNKEL (reference sequence). Trimming took 6 bases from V and 7 from J; bases not matched to a gene: 5. The CDR3 spans 12 residues. This CDR3 is CASRRTGGEQYF. The DNA for the CDR3 is TGTGCCAGCAGACGTACAGGGGGAGAGCAGTACTTC.

There are a few counts of this clonotype. This may come from a read error, since a much larger clone is one base off. V is TRBV7-9 and J is TRBJ1-1; D not certain. Germline values: CDR1 SEHNR, CDR2 FQNEAQ (reference sequence). The V end lost 3 bases, the J end lost 0 bases, and 5 bases lay between the germline ends. This CDR3 is 13 amino acids long. CDR3 DNA sequence: TGTGCCAGCAGCTTCTGGGTGAACACTGAAGCTTTCTTT. Protein product: CASSFWVNTEAFF.

The genes are TRBV6-1 and TRBJ1-1, with 8 positions matching TRBD1. Germline assignment: CDR1 MNHNS and CDR2 SASEGT. The CDR3 runs 14 residues. The V segment lost 7 bases and the J segment 1 base; nucleotides outside the gene matches: 5. In DNA, the CDR3 is TGTGCCAGCACCCTAGACAGGGGGAACACTGAAGCTTTCTTT. This gives the protein CASTLDRGNTEAFF.

This clonotype has a count of ten or more. The CDR3 protein is CASSVAPDQETQYF. CDR3 DNA: TGTGCCAGCAGCGTAGCTCCGGACCAAGAGACCCAGTACTTC. The rearrangement joins TRBV9 to TRBJ2-5; D is ambiguous. Germline V gene lookup returns CDR1 SGDLS and CDR2 YYNGEE. Trimming stripped 0 bases from V and 0 bases from J, with 6 bases between. CDR3 length equals 14 residues.

The chain is built from TRBV3-1 and TRBJ2-5; 12 bases align to TRBD2. Germline V gene lookup returns CDR1 LGHDT and CDR2 YNNKEL (reference sequence). CDR3 size: 16 residues. Trimming cost V 3 bases and J 9 bases; bases outside gene matches: 11. CDR3 DNA sequence: TGTGCCAGCAGCCACGGGGGTCTAGCGGGGGGGATGGCCCAGTACTTC. It translates to CASSHGGLAGGMAQYF.

Many counts were recorded for this clonotype. The chain employs TRBV28 and TRBJ2-7; D unclear. The CDR3 extends over 13 amino acids. Germline V gives CDR1 MDHEN, CDR2 SYDVKM. Trimming pared 5 bases from V and 0 bases from J, leaving 8 bases between. Here the CDR3 reads CASSREPSYEQYF. The CDR3 bases are TGTGCCAGCAGTAGAGAACCCTCCTACGAGCAGTACTTC.

This clonotype has a count of ten or more. The chain uses TRBV19 and TRBJ1-1; 7 nucleotides match TRBD1. The CDR3 is made up of 14 amino acids. J gave up 5 bases and V 3 bases, and 6 bases lay outside the gene matches. Germline CDR1 reads LNHDA; CDR2 reads SQIVND (reference sequence). CDR3: CASSMATGRTEAFF. The CDR3 DNA follows: TGTGCCAGTAGTATGGCGACAGGGCGGACTGAAGCTTTCTTT.

In its sample, this clonotype was seen a few times. V is TRBV6-1 and J is TRBJ1-2; D is uncertain. V was pared by 5 bases and J by 4 bases, with 8 bases between. Germline V gene lookup returns CDR1 MNHNS and CDR2 SASEGT. This CDR3 is built from 12 residues. The CDR3 region is CASSTTLYGYTF. The CDR3 DNA is TGTGCCAGCAGTACTACTCTCTATGGCTACACCTTC.

This clonotype was counted between two and nine times. J is TRBJ1-4 and V is TRBV18; the D gene is possibly TRBD1 (5 bases). The germline V gene encodes CDR1 KGHSH and CDR2 LQKENI. The CDR3 is 13 amino acids. Trimming left V 3 bases short and J 4 bases short, with 6 bases between. CDR3 DNA sequence: TGTGCCAGCTCACCGGGGGATAATGAAAAACTGTTTTTT. Translation: CASSPGDNEKLFF.

The table lists this clonotype with many counts. The CDR3 loop is CASSWLRDSNYEQYF. In DNA form, the CDR3 reads TGTGCCAGCAGTTGGCTCCGGGACAGTAACTACGAGCAGTACTTC. This chain uses TRBV6-5 with TRBJ2-7; 7 bases map to TRBD1. V was pared by 4 bases and J by 3 bases, with 9 bases of the junction left unmatched. In germline, CDR1 is MNHEY, CDR2 SVGAGI. The CDR3 contains 15 residues.

This clonotype came up many times. CDR3 sequence: CASSPGQKITYEQYF. The DNA for the CDR3 is TGTGCCAGCAGCCCTGGACAGAAAATAACCTACGAGCAGTACTTC. This rearrangement joins TRBV28 to TRBJ2-7; maybe TRBD1 (6 bases). The V and J ends lost 6 bases and 2 bases respectively, with 17 bases between them. Germline values: CDR1 MDHEN, CDR2 SYDVKM. The CDR3 covers 15 residues.

This clonotype has ten or more counts. V usage is TRBV30 and J usage is TRBJ2-5; no reliable D call. CDR1 and CDR2 from the germline V gene are GTSNPN and SVGIG (reference sequence). This CDR3 is built from 12 residues. V was cut by 2 bases and J by 5 bases, with 9 bases left in between. CDR3 coding DNA: TGTGCCTGGAGTCCCATGGGTGAGACCCAGTACTTC. This sequence encodes CAWSPMGETQYF.

On this clonotype: Since a much larger clone is just one base distant, this may be a read error. The V gene is TRBV7-2, the J gene TRBJ1-1; D remains ambiguous. This CDR3 has 14 residues. The germline V gene has CDR1 SGHTA and CDR2 FQGNSA. V lost 2 bases to trimming and J lost 0 bases, with 7 bases between them. The CDR3 region is CASSLHLLNTEAFF. CDR3 bases: TGTGCCAGCAGCTTACACCTGCTGAACACTGAAGCTTTCTTT. The complete variable domain, with remaining parts taken from reference TRBV7-2 and TRBJ1-1, reads GAGVSQSPSNKVTEKGKDVELRCDPISGHTALYWYRQSLGQGLEFLIYFQGNSAPDKSGLPSDRFSAERTGGSVSTLTIQRTQQEDSAVYLCASSLHLLNTEAFFGQGTRLTVV.

In its sample, this clonotype was seen a few times. The CDR3 DNA is TGTGCCACCAGTGATTTTAGGGGGGAAACAGATACGCAGTATTTT. This gives the protein CATSDFRGETDTQYF. The V and J genes are TRBV24-1 and TRBJ2-3; tentatively, D is TRBD1 or TRBD2 (6 bases each). With 1 base removed from V and 3 bases from J, the gap between germline ends came to 10 bases. The germline V gene has CDR1 KGHDR and CDR2 SFDVKD. The CDR3 covers 15 residues.

About this clonotype itself: Given a far larger clone just one base away, this is likely a sequencing read error. The rearrangement uses TRBV7-9 and TRBJ1-2; D uncertain. This CDR3 is built from 13 residues. Germline V gives CDR1 SEHNR, CDR2 FQNEAQ (reference sequence). Here the CDR3 reads CGSSLAPNYGYTF. The CDR3, as DNA: TGTGGCAGCAGCTTAGCCCCCAACTATGGCTACACCTTC.

This clonotype showed up just a few times. J is TRBJ1-3 and V is TRBV14; D is undetermined. V dropped 8 bases and J dropped 1 base, with 6 bases sitting between them. Germline V gene data show CDR1 as SGHDN and CDR2 as FVKESK. The CDR3 covers 12 residues. CDR3 coding DNA: TGTGCCAGCTCTGCTTCTGGAAACACCATATATTTT. This translates into CASSASGNTIYF. Supplemented by reference TRBV14 and TRBJ1-3, the full variable domain reads EAGVTQFPSHSVIEKGQTVTLRCDPISGHDNLYWYRRVMGKEIKFLLHFVKESKQDESGMPNNRFLAERTGGTYSTLKVQPAELEDSGVYFCASSASGNTIYFGEGSWLTVV.

This clonotype was picked up a small number of times. The chain links TRBV14 to TRBJ1-1, with a possible D match to TRBD1 (5 bases). This CDR3 spans 15 amino acids. Germline V CDR1 and CDR2: SGHDN, FVKESK. Trimming took off 4 bases at V and 4 bases at J, with 16 bases between the two ends. The CDR3 spells CASSRGHVWGTEAFF. The CDR3 DNA sequence: TGTGCCAGCAGCCGTGGACATGTGTGGGGCACTGAAGCTTTCTTT. The whole variable domain, remainder taken from reference TRBV14 and TRBJ1-1, is EAGVTQFPSHSVIEKGQTVTLRCDPISGHDNLYWYRRVMGKEIKFLLHFVKESKQDESGMPNNRFLAERTGGTYSTLKVQPAELEDSGVYFCASSRGHVWGTEAFFGQGTRLTVV.

This clonotype was detected a few times. The V call is TRBV7-2, the J call TRBJ1-4; TRBD1 agrees at 11 bases. Trimming at V came to 5 bases and at J to 7 bases, leaving 6 bases not matched to a gene. CDR3 size: 15 residues. Looked up from germline, CDR1 is SGHTA and CDR2 is FQGNSA. CDR3 region: CASSERTGGVEKLFF. CDR3 DNA: TGTGCCAGCAGCGAACGGACAGGGGGCGTTGAAAAACTGTTTTTT.

This clonotype was observed many times. The chain recombines TRBV28 with TRBJ2-7; TRBD2 aligns across 8 bases. CDR3 length: 15 residues. The V and J ends lost 6 bases and 1 base, in that order; junction bases with no gene match: 8. CDR1 and CDR2 (germline): MDHEN, SYDVKM. The CDR3: CASSRGGAGSYEQYF. CDR3 bases: TGTGCCAGCAGCCGGGGGGGCGCAGGGTCCTACGAGCAGTACTTC.

On this clonotype itself: A far larger clone is just one base off, so this is likely a read error. The rearrangement uses TRBV6-2 or TRBV6-3 and TRBJ1-4; possible D gene TRBD1, 5 bases. V was pared by 11 bases and J by 6 bases, with 16 bases between. Germline V gives CDR1 MNHEY, CDR2 SVGEGT. CDR3 length: 13 amino acids. As DNA, the CDR3 is TGTGCCGGCCACCGGGACGAGGATGAAAAACTGTTTTTT. It codes for CAGHRDEDEKLFF.

In this sample, this clonotype turned up a few times. CDR3 DNA: TGTGCCTGGGATACAGGGAACCGCGGCTATGGCTACACCTTC. This gives the protein CAWDTGNRGYGYTF. The chain has TRBV30 and TRBJ1-2, with a weak D call TRBD1 (6 bases). Germline V gene sequence: CDR1 GTSNPN, CDR2 SVGIG (reference sequence). Trimming shortened V by 5 bases and J by 4 bases, and 17 bases separated the two germline ends. There are 14 residues in the CDR3. Drawing the rest from reference TRBV30 and TRBJ1-2, the complete variable domain is SQTIHQWPATLVQPVGSPLSLECTVEGTSNPNLYWYRQAAGRGLQLLFYSVGIGQISSEVPQNLSASRPQDRQFILSSKKLLLSDSGFYLCAWDTGNRGYGYTFGSGTRLTVV.

Details on this clonotype: Since a much larger clone is just one base distant, this may be a read error. The V and J genes are TRBV11-2 and TRBJ1-1, with TRBD1 as a possible D gene (5 bases). V lost 4 bases to trimming and J lost 2 bases, with 23 bases between them. The germline CDR1 and CDR2 sequences are SGHAT and FQNNGV. The CDR3 totals 18 residues. CDR3 region: CASSSGWRGRGRNTEAFF. The DNA for the CDR3 is TGTGCCAGCAGCTCAGGGTGGAGGGGCAGAGGCCGTAACACTGAAGCTTTCTTT.

This clonotype was seen just once. A much larger clone lies one base from this, so it may be a read error. The V call is TRBV11-2, the J call TRBJ2-5, with 8 bases lining up with TRBD1. The CDR3 covers 17 residues. Germline V gene lookup returns CDR1 SGHAT and CDR2 FQNNGV. The CDR3 sequence: CDSSPGQAEPGQETQYF. CDR3 sequence (DNA): TGTGACAGCAGTCCGGGACAGGCTGAACCAGGCCAAGAGACCCAGTACTTC.

This clonotype was observed many times. The chain carries TRBV6-1 and TRBJ2-5, with D perhaps assigned TRBD1 or TRBD2 (5 bases each). Germline lookup yields CDR1 MNHNS and CDR2 SASEGT. The CDR3 contains 14 residues. Trimming pared 7 bases from V and 2 bases from J, leaving 14 bases between. Written as DNA, the CDR3 is TGTGCCAGCAAATCTAGCAGGGAACAAGAGACCCAGTACTTC. This codes for CASKSSREQETQYF.